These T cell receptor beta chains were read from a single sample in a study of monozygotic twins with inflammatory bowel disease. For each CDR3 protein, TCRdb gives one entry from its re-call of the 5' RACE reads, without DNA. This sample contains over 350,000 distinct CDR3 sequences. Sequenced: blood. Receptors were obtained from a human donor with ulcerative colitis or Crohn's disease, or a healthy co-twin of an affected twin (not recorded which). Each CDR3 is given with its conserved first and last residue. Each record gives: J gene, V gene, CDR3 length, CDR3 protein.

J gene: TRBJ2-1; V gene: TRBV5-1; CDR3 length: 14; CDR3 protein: CASSLGTELNEQFF
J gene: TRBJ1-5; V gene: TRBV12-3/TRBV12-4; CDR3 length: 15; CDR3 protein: CASSLVGQGHQPQHF
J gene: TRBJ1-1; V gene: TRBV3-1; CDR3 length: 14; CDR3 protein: CASSQDGGNTEAFF
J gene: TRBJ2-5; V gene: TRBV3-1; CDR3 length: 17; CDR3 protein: CASSQGLGRASQETQYF
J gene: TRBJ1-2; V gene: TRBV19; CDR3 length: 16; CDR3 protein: CAIKGRDGPDNYGYTF
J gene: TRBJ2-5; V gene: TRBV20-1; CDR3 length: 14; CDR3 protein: CSASGVALQETQYF
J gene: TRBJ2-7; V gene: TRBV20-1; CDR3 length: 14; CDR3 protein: CSAIPGTGDYEQYF
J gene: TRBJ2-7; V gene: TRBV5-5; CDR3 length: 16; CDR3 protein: CASSSDDPISSYEQYF
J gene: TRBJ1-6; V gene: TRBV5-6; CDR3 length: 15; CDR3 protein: CASSLRGGAVSPLHF
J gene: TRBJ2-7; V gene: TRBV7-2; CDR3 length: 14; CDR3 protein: CASGRGSLSYEQYF
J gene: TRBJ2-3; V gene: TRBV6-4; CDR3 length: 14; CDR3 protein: CASSETSGTDTQYF
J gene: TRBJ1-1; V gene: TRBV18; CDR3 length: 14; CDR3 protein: CASSPLRENTEAFF
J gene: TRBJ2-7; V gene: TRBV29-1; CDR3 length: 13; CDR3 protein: CSVADRAGYEQYF
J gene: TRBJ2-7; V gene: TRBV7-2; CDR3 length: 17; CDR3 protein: CASSVDPRGITSYEQYF
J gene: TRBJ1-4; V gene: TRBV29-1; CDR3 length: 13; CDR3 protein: CSVEEATNEKLFF
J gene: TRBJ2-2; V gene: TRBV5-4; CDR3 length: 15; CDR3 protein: CASSLAGVNTGELFF
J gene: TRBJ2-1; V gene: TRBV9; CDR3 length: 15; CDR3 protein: CASSSRLVRDNEQFF
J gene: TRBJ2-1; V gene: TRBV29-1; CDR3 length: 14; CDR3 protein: CSVAASGGDNEQFF
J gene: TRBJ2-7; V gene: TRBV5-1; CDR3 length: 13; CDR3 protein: CASSPQGVHEQYF
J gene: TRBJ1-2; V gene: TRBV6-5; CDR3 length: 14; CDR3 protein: CASSTDRGNYGYTF
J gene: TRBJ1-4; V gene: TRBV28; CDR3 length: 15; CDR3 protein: CASREAGTGGDFLFF
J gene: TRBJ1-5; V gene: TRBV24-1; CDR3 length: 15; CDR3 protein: CATSDFTDSNQPQHF
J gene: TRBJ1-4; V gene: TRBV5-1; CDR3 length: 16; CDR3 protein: CASSLTTGQRREKLFF